A selection of T cell receptor beta chains follows, all from one sample in a study of blood T cell repertoires in COVID-19. Data came from immunoSEQ multiplex PCR; TCRdb stores just in-frame clones and leaves some out. The profile shows 250,000 to 300,000 clones, approximately 86% of them singletons. The sequencing input was peripheral blood. Receptor source: a man under 40 with active or convalescent COVID-19. Both conserved end residues are part of each CDR3. Each record gives: V gene, CDR3 length, clone size, D gene, CDR3 protein. D genes are given only for firm matches. Rows may omit the clone size; those that give it use once, few, many or a size class.

TRBV30 12 once - CASRSVHTEAFF
TRBV13 15 - TRBD1 CASSSRDRGNTEAFF
TRBV20-1 14 - TRBD1 CSASAGGIARGYTF
TRBV13 13 - - CASSLSGKETQYF
TRBV12-3/TRBV12-4 13 once - CASSRQGIQPQHF
TRBV2 14 once - CASSEVTVNTEAFF
TRBV7-2 15 - TRBD2 CASSLNSGGGNEQFF
TRBV2 14 - TRBD2 CASSGLAGTNEQFF
TRBV2 17 - - CASSELQGAFTNTEAFF
TRBV21-1 15 once - CASSKARDRGYEQYF
TRBV5-1 15 - TRBD2 CASSLGRGGVETQYF
TRBV11-3 16 - TRBD1 CASSPRDRGRSGELFF
TRBV2 15 - TRBD1 CASSEQGQGTDTQYF
TRBV19 16 few TRBD1 CASSIWDRGTDQPQHF
TRBV19 16 once TRBD2 CASGSGTSGGAHEQYF
TRBV6-1 16 - TRBD1 CASSVFPGQGLYEQYF
TRBV2 15 - TRBD1 CASSPGQGVYNEQFF
TRBV16 13 - TRBD2 CASSQSTSGDQYF
TRBV5-1 13 - - CASSLGGTGGYTF
TRBV6-2/TRBV6-3 15 - TRBD2 CASSIAGGRTDTQYF
TRBV4-2 16 - TRBD1 CASSQDRDSRYNEQFF
TRBV5-4 13 - - CASSFGGNEKLFF
TRBV3-1/TRBV3-2 15 - - CASSQDFDKWETQYF
TRBV12-3/TRBV12-4 13 once - CASSLQGSTEAFF
TRBV7-8 18 - TRBD2 CASSPVRGGLRAPHEQFF
TRBV18 14 - TRBD1 CASSWDRYNSPLHF
TRBV15 15 once TRBD1 CATRGTGKTGNTIYF